Shown below are 25 T cell receptor beta chains from a single sample sequenced in a study of technical replicates of blood from a handful of donors (dated by TCRdb to about 2017). Libraries were prepared through the immunoSEQ multiplex PCR assay. TCRdb carries this immuneACCESS record with in-frame sequences only. Its versions omit some clonotypes, under half of them owing to an unresolved V gene in the studies checked, with the rest unexplained. This sample comprises around 68,000 clones, around 92% of them detected only once. In total, the top ten clones hold roughly 0.38% of the sample. Material for sequencing was T cells isolated from PBMCs. The receptors stem from a human donor in good health. Some clones in this sample may be carry-over from other donors' samples.

This chain links TRBV19 with TRBJ1-5, with D uncertain. Trimming took off 0 bases at V and 4 bases at J, with 7 bases between the two ends. This CDR3 contains 14 residues. Germline CDR1 and CDR2: LNHDA and SQIVND (reference sequence). The CDR3 DNA reads as TGTGCCAGTAGTATAGATCTCAGGAATCAGCCCCAGCATTTT. Residues: CASSIDLRNQPQHF.

The rearrangement links TRBV30 to TRBJ2-7; TRBD2 agrees at 7 bases. The V segment lost 4 bases and the J segment 5 bases; nucleotides outside the gene matches: 11. CDR1 is GTSNPN, CDR2 SVGIG, per germline (reference sequence). The CDR3 runs to 14 residues. In DNA form, the CDR3 reads TGTGCCTGGACTGTCCGGGGGGTACCCCACGAGCAGTACTTC. This codes for CAWTVRGVPHEQYF.

The chain recombines TRBV4-1 with TRBJ2-5; D remains unclear. CDR1 is MGHRA, CDR2 YSYEKL, per germline. V lost 1 base, J lost 1 base, and 10 bases lay in between. The CDR3 runs 15 residues. The CDR3 reads CASSQGYSGQETQYF. The CDR3 bases are TGCGCCAGCAGCCAAGGATACTCCGGCCAAGAGACCCAGTACTTC.

V usage is TRBV10-3 and J usage is TRBJ2-2; D perhaps matches TRBD1 (6 bases). The CDR3 totals 14 residues. Trimming took off 10 bases at V and 2 bases at J, with 14 bases between the two ends. Germline assignment: CDR1 ENHRY and CDR2 SYGVKD. In DNA form, the CDR3 reads TGTGCCACCACTACGGACAGAAACACCGGGGAGCTGTTTTTT. As protein: CATTTDRNTGELFF.

The chain recombines TRBV6-6 with TRBJ2-2; D is perhaps TRBD1 (5 bases). CDR3 length: 15 amino acids. The V and J ends lost 2 bases and 5 bases respectively, with 12 bases between them. Germline CDR1 reads MNHNY; CDR2 reads SVGAGI (reference sequence). The CDR3 region is CASSYGVGETGELFF. Written as DNA, the CDR3 is TGTGCCAGCAGTTACGGTGTAGGGGAAACCGGGGAGCTGTTTTTT.

The chain joins TRBV27 to TRBJ2-3; a weak D match, TRBD1 (7 bases). The CDR3 totals 15 residues. Germline CDR1 MNHEY, CDR2 SMNVEV (reference sequence). Trimming took 4 bases from V and 4 from J, leaving 15 bases between them. The CDR3 sequence is CASSSQGGGSDTQYF. The CDR3 bases are TGTGCCAGCAGTTCCCAAGGAGGGGGCTCAGATACGCAGTATTTT.

The chain carries TRBV5-4 and TRBJ1-1; TRBD1 matches 7 bases. V lost 4 bases to trimming and J lost 1 base; unmatched junction nucleotides: 7. The V gene's germline CDR1 is SGHNT and CDR2 YYREEE (reference sequence). The CDR3 spans 15 residues. The CDR3 sequence is CASSPGQLRNTEAFF. In nucleotides, the CDR3 is TGTGCCAGCAGCCCGGGACAGTTGAGGAACACTGAAGCTTTCTTT.

The V call is TRBV5-4, the J call TRBJ2-7, with D perhaps TRBD1 (6 bases). CDR1 SGHNT and CDR2 YYREEE come from the germline V gene (reference sequence). V was cut by 4 bases and J by 1 base, with 12 bases left in between. This CDR3 spans 14 amino acids. The CDR3: CASSATGNSYEQYF. CDR3 nucleotide sequence: TGTGCCAGCAGCGCCACAGGGAATTCCTACGAGCAGTACTTC.

This clone was found once. The chain joins TRBV7-9 to TRBJ2-1, with D possibly TRBD2 on 6 matching bases. CDR1 is SEHNR, CDR2 FQNEAQ, per germline (reference sequence). V was shortened by 3 bases and J by 6 bases, with 12 bases between the two germline ends. CDR3 length: 14 amino acids. The CDR3 spells CASSFGRFGNEQFF. The CDR3 coding sequence is TGTGCCAGCAGCTTCGGGAGATTCGGCAATGAGCAGTTCTTC. Variable domain in full (rest from reference TRBV7-9 and TRBJ2-1): DTGVSQNPRHKITKRGQNVTFRCDPISEHNRLYWYRQTLGQGPEFLTYFQNEAQLEKSRLLSDRFSAERPKGSFSTLEIQRTEQGDSAMYLCASSFGRFGNEQFFGPGTRLTVL.

The CDR3 spells CASSEAVDRAYGYTF. The CDR3 DNA sequence: TGTGCCAGCAGTGAAGCTGTTGACAGGGCCTACGGCTACACCTTC. J is TRBJ1-2 and V is TRBV6-1; 7 nucleotides align to TRBD1. V lost 0 bases, J lost 8 bases, and 9 bases stayed unmatched. The CDR3 is 15 amino acids. Germline V CDR1 and CDR2: MNHNS, SASEGT.

This clone appeared once. An end of the junction differs from the germline gene, which may be a read error. The chain carries TRBV6-4 and TRBJ2-5; D gene unclear. The V gene's germline CDR1 is MRHNA and CDR2 SNTAGT. The CDR3 extends over 9 amino acids. CDR3 coding DNA: TGTGCCAGCAGTGGGCCGAGGCACTTC. Amino acid sequence: CASSGPRHF.

The gene calls are TRBV27 and TRBJ2-3, with 15 nucleotides matching TRBD2. There are 20 residues in the CDR3. Germline V gene lookup returns CDR1 MNHEY and CDR2 SMNVEV (reference sequence). V shed 5 bases and J 6 bases; nucleotides not matched to a gene: 18. CDR3 region: CASSRGTSGRRGLHFDTQYF. The CDR3 region has the DNA TGTGCCAGCAGTCGCGGGACTAGCGGGAGGAGGGGCTTGCATTTTGATACGCAGTATTTT.

Regarding this clone: The identical CDR3 is also encoded by other nucleotide sequences in the sample. V gene TRBV15 combines with J gene TRBJ2-3; 7 nucleotides agree with TRBD2. This CDR3 contains 15 residues. V lost 1 base, J lost 1 base, and 2 bases stayed unmatched. From germline, CDR1 is LNHNV and CDR2 YYDKDF (reference sequence). CDR3: CATSRGLAGTDTQYF. CDR3 coding DNA: TGTGCCACCAGCAGAGGACTAGCTGGCACAGATACGCAGTATTTT.

The gene calls are TRBV28 and TRBJ1-1; 8 bases are a match to TRBD1. There are 17 residues in the CDR3. With V trimmed by 2 bases and J by 0 bases, 8 bases remained unmatched. The germline V gene encodes CDR1 MDHEN and CDR2 SYDVKM. CDR3 sequence (DNA): TGTGCCAGCAGTTTAACCGGCAGGGGGCGGGTGAACACTGAAGCTTTCTTT. Its translation is CASSLTGRGRVNTEAFF. Drawing the rest from reference TRBV28 and TRBJ1-1, the complete variable domain is DVKVTQSSRYLVKRTGEKVFLECVQDMDHENMFWYRQDPGLGLRLIYFSYDVKMKEKGDIPEGYSVSREKKERFSLILESASTNQTSMYLCASSLTGRGRVNTEAFFGQGTRLTVV.

This chain joins TRBV12-5 and TRBJ2-5, with 7 bases aligning to TRBD2. The junction had 12 bases not matched to a gene; V was cut back by 0 bases and J by 5 bases. CDR3 length equals 17 residues. Germline V gives CDR1 LGHNT, CDR2 FRNRAP. This chain's CDR3 is CASGLVIAGSRLETQYF. The CDR3 nucleotides read TGTGCTAGTGGTTTGGTAATAGCGGGTTCGAGGCTGGAGACCCAGTACTTC.

The chain is built from TRBV7-8 and TRBJ2-3, with unresolved D. The CDR3 extends over 14 amino acids. The V end lost 5 bases, the J end lost 0 bases, and 9 bases lay between the germline ends. CDR1 and CDR2 from the germline V gene are SGHVS and FQNEAQ. The CDR3 coding sequence is TGTGCCAGCAGCCCGAGGTATAGCACAGATACGCAGTATTTT. Translated: CASSPRYSTDTQYF.

J is TRBJ2-3 and V is TRBV5-1, with TRBD2 identical over 11 bases. The germline V gene has CDR1 SGHRS and CDR2 YFSETQ. Unmatched junction bases numbered 5, after V lost 3 bases and J lost 5 bases. The CDR3 is made up of 15 amino acids. The CDR3 reads CASSSKTSGIDTQYF. The CDR3, as DNA: TGCGCCAGCAGCTCCAAGACTAGCGGGATAGATACGCAGTATTTT.

V usage is TRBV7-2 and J usage is TRBJ2-7; 12 nucleotides align to TRBD1. Germline-derived CDR1 and CDR2 are SGHTA and FQGNSA. The CDR3 covers 15 residues. Germline trimming cut 5 bases from V and 4 bases from J; bases unmatched to any gene: 6. DNA of the CDR3: TGTGCCAGCAGCCGCAAGGGACAGGGGGCTTACGAGCAGTACTTC. Translating it yields CASSRKGQGAYEQYF.

The rearrangement links TRBV13 to TRBJ2-3; perhaps TRBD2 as D (6 bases). This CDR3 is built from 12 residues. V lost 5 bases to trimming and J lost 9 bases, with 12 bases between them. Germline assignment: CDR1 PRHDT and CDR2 FYEKMQ (reference sequence). Here the CDR3 DNA reads TGTGCCAGCAGCCTAGAGCGGGTCACGCAGTATTTT. Translated: CASSLERVTQYF.

The chain carries TRBV7-9 and TRBJ1-4; 7 positions match TRBD1. J lost 5 bases, V lost 5 bases, and 5 bases had no gene match. Looked up from germline, CDR1 is SEHNR and CDR2 is FQNEAQ (reference sequence). CDR3 size: 14 residues. The CDR3 here is CASSPGTANEKLFF. In DNA, the CDR3 is TGTGCCAGCAGCCCCGGGACAGCCAATGAAAAACTGTTTTTT.

V usage is TRBV6-4 and J usage is TRBJ2-3, with 12 positions matching TRBD2. The germline V gene has CDR1 MRHNA and CDR2 SNTAGT. V trimming: 5 bases; J trimming: 4 bases; junction bases outside the gene matches: 4. This CDR3 contains 15 residues. CDR3 sequence (DNA): TGTGCCAGCAGTCGACTAGCGGGAGCCCCAGATACGCAGTATTTT. It specifies CASSRLAGAPDTQYF.

Comments on this clone: The junction shows a germline mismatch at one end, possibly a read error. The rearrangement links TRBV7-7 to TRBJ1-4; 10 nucleotides agree with TRBD1. This CDR3 contains 13 residues. The germline V gene has CDR1 SSHAT and CDR2 FNYEAQ (reference sequence). CDR3 DNA: TGTGCTAGCAGCCAGGACAGGGGGGAAAAACTGTTTTTT. Amino acids: CASSQDRGEKLFF.

V is TRBV14 and J is TRBJ2-7; D is perhaps TRBD1 (6 bases). The CDR3 runs to 15 residues. The germline gives CDR1 SGHDN, CDR2 FVKESK. Trimming left V 0 bases short and J 0 bases short, with 9 bases between. As DNA, the CDR3 is TGTGCCAGCAGCCAAGAAGGCAGGGGCTCCTACGAGCAGTACTTC. This codes for CASSQEGRGSYEQYF.

The chain combines TRBV5-1 with TRBJ2-7; 10 bases match TRBD2. This CDR3 region has 14 residues. Per the germline V gene, CDR1 is SGHRS and CDR2 is YFSETQ. V was pared by 7 bases and J by 6 bases, with 10 bases of the junction left unmatched. The CDR3 here is CASQVLAGASEQYF. CDR3 sequence (DNA): TGCGCCAGCCAGGTCCTAGCGGGAGCCAGCGAGCAGTACTTC.

The rearrangement links TRBV19 to TRBJ1-5; D possibly corresponds to TRBD1 (6 bases). The CDR3 covers 18 residues. V lost 5 bases to trimming and J lost 1 base, with 21 bases between them. Germline CDR1 is LNHDA and CDR2 is SQIVND (reference sequence). The CDR3 reads CASSLRHTGISSNQPQHF. CDR3 bases: TGTGCCAGTAGTTTAAGACACACAGGGATCTCGAGCAATCAGCCCCAGCATTTT.